Each of the 14 T cell receptor beta chains below was sequenced from the same sample in a study of blood T cell repertoires in COVID-19. Repertoires were generated with immunoSEQ multiplex PCR, while TCRdb's copy carries only in-frame clones and drops some. The data contain around 120,000 clones, roughly 80% of them singletons. Material: peripheral blood. These receptors all come from a man in his sixties or seventies with acute or convalescent COVID-19.

This chain joins TRBV28 and TRBJ1-3; D is unclear. CDR3 size: 13 residues. Germline loops: CDR1 MDHEN, CDR2 SYDVKM. Trimming stripped 8 bases from V and 0 bases from J, with 8 bases between. CDR3 sequence reads: CASGVGSGNTIYF. CDR3 coding DNA: TGTGCCAGCGGAGTCGGCTCTGGAAACACCATATATTTT.

This chain connects TRBV24-1 to TRBJ2-1, with D maybe TRBD2 (7 bases). Trimming cost V 3 bases and J 10 bases, with 12 bases left between them. Germline CDR1 and CDR2: KGHDR and SFDVKD. This CDR3 region has 13 residues. The CDR3 coding sequence is TGTGCCACCAGTGATCGAGGGGGGGCAGAGCAGTTCTTC. Translation gives CATSDRGGAEQFF.

V and J are TRBV5-8 and TRBJ1-4; the D gene is possibly TRBD1 (5 bases). Trimming shortened V by 4 bases and J by 0 bases, and 19 bases separated the two germline ends. CDR1 and CDR2 from the germline V gene are SGHTS and YDEGEE. This CDR3 region has 18 residues. The CDR3 sequence: CASSPGDSSRATNEKLFF. CDR3 coding DNA: TGTGCCAGCAGCCCCGGAGACAGCAGCAGAGCAACTAATGAAAAACTGTTTTTT.

This chain uses TRBV12-3 or TRBV12-4 with TRBJ2-5, with 9 bases identical to TRBD1. V was clipped by 6 bases and J by 14 bases; unmatched bases: 7. This CDR3 is built from 11 residues. The CDR3 DNA follows: TGTGCCAGCAGGGCACAGGGGGCTTCCTACTTC. Translating gives CASRAQGASYF.

The chain joins TRBV7-2 to TRBJ1-5; possibly TRBD1 for D (5 bases). Trimming took 5 bases from V and 8 from J, leaving 16 bases between them. The CDR3 loop spans 14 amino acids. Germline V gene lookup returns CDR1 SGHTA and CDR2 FQGNSA. CDR3 DNA: TGTGCCAGCAGCCGCGGGGGGGGTAACGAGCCCCAGCATTTT. Its protein is CASSRGGGNEPQHF.

The V call is TRBV6-5, the J call TRBJ1-6, with 8 bases identical to TRBD1. V shed 0 bases and J 7 bases; nucleotides not matched to a gene: 5. CDR1 and CDR2 from the germline V gene are MNHEY and SVGAGI. The CDR3 totals 16 residues. CDR3 in amino acids: CASSYSKTGANSPLHF. The CDR3 DNA sequence: TGTGCCAGCAGTTACTCTAAGACAGGGGCCAATTCACCCCTCCACTTT.

V gene TRBV19 combines with J gene TRBJ2-7, with D tentatively TRBD2 (6 bases). The germline V and J ends were trimmed by 3 bases and 2 bases, with 14 bases remaining between them. The CDR3 spans 15 residues. The germline V gene encodes CDR1 LNHDA and CDR2 SQIVND (reference sequence). CDR3 nucleotide sequence: TGTGCCAGTAGTATGGCCGGGACTGGAACCTACGAGCAGTACTTC. It is translated as CASSMAGTGTYEQYF.

V gene TRBV5-6 combines with J gene TRBJ2-7; unclear D gene. CDR1 is SGHDT and CDR2 is YYEEEE in the germline V gene. This CDR3 spans 11 amino acids. The germline V and J ends were trimmed by 7 bases and 6 bases, with 11 bases remaining between them. The CDR3 loop reads CASRLRGEQYF. In nucleotides, the CDR3 is TGTGCCAGCCGTCTGCGAGGCGAGCAGTACTTC.

The chain joins TRBV5-5 to TRBJ2-1; D unresolved. Germline V gene lookup returns CDR1 SGHKS and CDR2 YYEKEE (reference sequence). Trimming left V 1 base short and J 4 bases short, with 9 bases between. The CDR3 length is 14 residues. The CDR3: CASSLIREYNEQFF. The CDR3 DNA reads TGTGCCAGCAGCTTGATCCGAGAATACAATGAGCAGTTCTTC.

The V gene is TRBV18, the J gene TRBJ1-4; 7 bases fit TRBD1. V trimming: 0 bases; J trimming: 5 bases; junction bases outside the gene matches: 3. Germline V gene lookup returns CDR1 KGHSH and CDR2 LQKENI. The CDR3 contains 15 residues. The DNA for the CDR3 is TGTGCCAGCTCACCACCGGGGACAGTCAATGAAAAACTGTTTTTT. As protein: CASSPPGTVNEKLFF. The full variable domain, rest sourced from reference TRBV18 and TRBJ1-4, is NAGVMQNPRHLVRRRGQEARLRCSPMKGHSHVYWYRQLPEEGLKFMVYLQKENIIDESGMPKERFSAEFPKEGPSILRIQQVVRGDSAAYFCASSPPGTVNEKLFFGSGTQLSVL.

A note on this clone: This same CDR3 is encoded by further DNA sequences in the sample. The chain uses TRBV7-6 and TRBJ2-5; no clear D. Trimming removed 8 bases from V and 5 bases from J, with 9 bases in between. The germline gives CDR1 SGHVS, CDR2 FNYEAQ. CDR3 size: 11 residues. The CDR3 DNA is TGTGCCAGCTCTCCCGGGGAGACCCAGTACTTC. This codes for CASSPGETQYF.

This chain links TRBV19 with TRBJ2-2; 9 positions agree with TRBD2. J was trimmed by 0 bases and V by 3 bases; bases with no gene match: 8. The CDR3 is made up of 18 amino acids. Germline lookup yields CDR1 LNHDA and CDR2 SQIVND (reference sequence). Here the CDR3 DNA reads TGTGCCAGTAGTATTTCCAGCGGGGGGCCCGCGAACACCGGGGAGCTGTTTTTT. Its protein product is CASSISSGGPANTGELFF.

The chain links TRBV6-5 to TRBJ1-2; 7 nucleotides agree with TRBD1. Germline assignment: CDR1 MNHEY and CDR2 SVGAGI. The V gene end was trimmed by 6 bases and the J gene end by 2 bases; junction bases not matched to a gene: 3. This CDR3 has 13 residues. DNA of the CDR3: TGTGCCAGCAGAGCACAGGGGAACTATGGCTACACCTTC. It yields the protein CASRAQGNYGYTF.

V usage is TRBV5-1 and J usage is TRBJ2-1; 8 positions match TRBD2. Germline trimming cut 0 bases from V and 2 bases from J; bases unmatched to any gene: 1. The CDR3 totals 15 residues. Germline V gene lookup returns CDR1 SGHRS and CDR2 YFSETQ. The CDR3 sequence is CASSLGLATYNEQFF. In nucleotides, the CDR3 is TGCGCCAGCAGCTTGGGACTAGCGACCTACAATGAGCAGTTCTTC.